This T cell receptor (beta chain) comes out of a study of OX40 agonist ivuxolimab in advanced cancers. This table comes from immunoSEQ multiplex PCR, and its TCRdb copy is limited to in-frame clones, with some not included. Of 150,000 to 190,000 clones listed, 85% to 95% are singletons. This clonotype originated in an adult with an advanced solid tumor such as melanoma, head and neck, liver or kidney cancer. The source material was CD4+ or CD8+ T cells sorted from blood, sampled in a trial of the OX40 agonist ivuxolimab.

CDR3 loop: CASSRDGGQMSYEQYF. CDR3 coding DNA: TGTGCCAGCAGCCGGGACGGCGGGCAGATGTCCTACGAGCAGTACTTC. The chain is built from TRBV4-2 and TRBJ2-7, with D perhaps TRBD1 or TRBD2 (5 bases each). The CDR3 loop spans 16 amino acids. V gave up 4 bases and J gave up 1 base, with 17 bases separating them. Germline values: CDR1 LGHNA, CDR2 YNFKEQ.